Below, 31 T cell receptor beta chains from the same sample are listed, as sequenced in a study of blood T cell repertoires in COVID-19. Data came from immunoSEQ multiplex PCR; TCRdb stores just in-frame clones and leaves some out. The top ten hold around 4.2% of the sample, which has about 230,000 clones, roughly nine tenths seen once. Sequencing was carried out using PBMCs or T cells enriched from blood (not recorded which). The receptors shown here come from a woman aged 25 to 39 with acute COVID-19.

The V gene is TRBV27, the J gene TRBJ2-7, with D tentatively TRBD1 (5 bases). CDR1 is MNHEY and CDR2 is SMNVEV in the germline V gene (reference sequence). Trimming removed 2 bases at V and 3 bases at J, with 14 bases between. This CDR3 spans 15 amino acids. CDR3 region: CASSLSGQGLYEQYF. The CDR3 DNA follows: TGTGCCAGCAGTTTAAGTGGGCAGGGTCTCTACGAGCAGTACTTC.

The chain has TRBV11-3 and TRBJ2-1, with D uncertain. Germline V gives CDR1 SGHNT, CDR2 YENEEA. Trimming took off 1 base at V and 6 bases at J, with 4 bases between the two ends. The CDR3 runs 12 residues. The CDR3 bases are TGTGCCAGCAGCTTAGTCGGCAATGAGCAGTTCTTC. Protein sequence: CASSLVGNEQFF.

V gene TRBV5-6 combines with J gene TRBJ1-5; D not certain. This CDR3 is built from 15 residues. Germline V gene data show CDR1 as SGHDT and CDR2 as YYEEEE. Trimming took 0 bases from V and 6 from J, leaving 13 bases between them. This CDR3 is CASSLGYGVAQPQHF. CDR3 DNA sequence: TGTGCCAGCAGCTTGGGATACGGGGTGGCTCAGCCCCAGCATTTT.

This clone has a single count. This chain uses TRBV19 with TRBJ1-1; no reliable D call. The germline gives CDR1 LNHDA, CDR2 SQIVND (reference sequence). Between the trimmed V and J ends, which lost 3 bases and 2 bases, there was a span of 7 bases. CDR3 length: 13 amino acids. The CDR3 nucleotides are TGTGCCAGTAGTATGCAGGCCAACACTGAAGCTTTCTTT. This translates into CASSMQANTEAFF.

V and J are TRBV4-1 and TRBJ1-6; 8 positions agree with TRBD1. Germline CDR1 reads MGHRA; CDR2 reads YSYEKL. The CDR3 totals 16 residues. After removal of 5 bases from V and 8 bases from J, the junction contained 11 bases not matched to a gene. This CDR3 reads CASSESRTGRDSPLHF. CDR3 DNA sequence: TGCGCCAGCAGCGAAAGCCGGACAGGGAGGGATTCACCCCTCCACTTT.

The DNA of the CDR3 is TGCGCCAGCAGATCCTCGACAGGTGCTAGCACAGATACGCAGTATTTT. This codes for CASRSSTGASTDTQYF. V gene TRBV5-1 combines with J gene TRBJ2-3; tentative D call: TRBD1 (6 bases). The CDR3 has 16 amino acids. Germline loops: CDR1 SGHRS, CDR2 YFSETQ. Deletions cut 5 bases from V and 0 bases from J, with 16 bases between.

The chain uses TRBV28 and TRBJ1-1; TRBD1 might be the D (5 bases). Trimming took off 7 bases at V and 5 bases at J, with 20 bases between the two ends. The CDR3 sequence is 15 residues long. Germline values: CDR1 MDHEN, CDR2 SYDVKM. The chain's CDR3 is CASIQDGVRGTEAFF. DNA of the CDR3: TGTGCCAGCATCCAGGACGGGGTTCGGGGGACTGAAGCTTTCTTT.

The sample holds one count of this clone. The gene calls are TRBV28 and TRBJ2-7; D is possibly TRBD1 (6 bases). Between the trimmed V and J ends, which lost 4 bases and 0 bases, there was a span of 16 bases. Germline assignment: CDR1 MDHEN and CDR2 SYDVKM. The CDR3 covers 16 residues. CDR3 sequence reads: CASSSQGQGNSYEQYF. CDR3 bases: TGTGCCAGCAGTTCTCAGGGGCAGGGGAACTCCTACGAGCAGTACTTC.

This clone was seen only once. The CDR3 loop is CASSGQGGSEAFF. The DNA for the CDR3 is TGTGCCAGCAGTGGACAGGGGGGTTCTGAAGCTTTCTTT. V gene TRBV5-6 combines with J gene TRBJ1-1; 10 bases are shared with TRBD1. Germline CDR1 is SGHDT and CDR2 is YYEEEE. The CDR3 runs 13 residues. V lost 5 bases and J lost 6; bases outside the gene matches: 4.

CDR3 DNA sequence: TGTGCCAGCAGTGGCCCCGGGTTCCCGGAGACCCAGTACTTC. Protein product: CASSGPGFPETQYF. This chain uses TRBV25-1 with TRBJ2-5, with no clear D. V gave up 4 bases and J gave up 5 bases, with 14 bases separating them. CDR1 and CDR2 from the germline V gene are MGHDK and SYGVNS. There are 14 residues in the CDR3.

The sample holds many counts of this clone. The chain carries TRBV5-4 and TRBJ2-7, with 14 bases fitting TRBD2. In germline, CDR1 is SGHNT, CDR2 YYREEE (reference sequence). CDR3 length: 17 amino acids. Trimming cost V 3 bases and J 5 bases; bases outside gene matches: 10. CDR3 DNA sequence: TGTGCCAGCAGCTCGACTAGCGGGGGGGCCTTTAGCGACGAGCAGTACTTC. Protein product: CASSSTSGGAFSDEQYF.

The chain links TRBV10-3 to TRBJ1-6; D ambiguous. The CDR3 length is 14 residues. Trimming left V 10 bases short and J 5 bases short, with 15 bases between. Per the germline V gene, CDR1 is ENHRY and CDR2 is SYGVKD. The CDR3 spells CATADRGNNSPLHF. The CDR3 nucleotides read TGTGCCACCGCTGATCGAGGAAATAATTCACCCCTCCACTTT.

The chain has TRBV7-2 and TRBJ1-4; D may be TRBD1 (6 bases). Germline-derived CDR1 and CDR2 are SGHTA and FQGNSA. The CDR3 runs 15 residues. The V end was cut by 1 base, the J end by 8 bases, with 14 bases between. The CDR3 loop is CASSLVGAFQEKLFF. Here the CDR3 DNA reads TGTGCCAGCAGCTTAGTGGGGGCTTTTCAGGAAAAACTGTTTTTT.

The chain combines TRBV7-2 with TRBJ2-7; unclear D gene. Trimming took off 5 bases at V and 0 bases at J, with 11 bases between the two ends. The CDR3 is 14 residues long. Germline V CDR1 and CDR2: SGHTA, FQGNSA. The CDR3 is CASSGSAFSYEQYF. As DNA, the CDR3 is TGTGCCAGCAGCGGAAGCGCCTTCTCCTACGAGCAGTACTTC.

This clone was counted a few times. The J gene is TRBJ2-5, the V gene TRBV2, with 7 nucleotides matching TRBD1. Unmatched junction bases numbered 6, after V lost 9 bases and J lost 2 bases. Germline assignment: CDR1 SNHLY and CDR2 FYNNEI. The CDR3 has 13 amino acids. CDR3 in amino acids: CARRLQGQETQYF. CDR3 sequence (DNA): TGTGCCAGAAGGTTACAGGGGCAAGAGACCCAGTACTTC.

With regard to this clone: One end of the junction varies from germline; a read error may be responsible. The chain combines TRBV7-9 with TRBJ2-5; D not resolved. Germline CDR1 and CDR2: SEHNR and FQNEAQ (reference sequence). This CDR3 contains 11 residues. CDR3 residues: CASSSLESQYF. DNA of the CDR3: TGTGCCAGCAGCTCATTAGAGTCCCAGTACTTC. The variable domain in full, with the rest retrieved from reference TRBV7-9 and TRBJ2-5, is DTGVSQNPRHKITKRGQNVTFRCDPISEHNRLYWYRQTLGQGPEFLTYFQNEAQLEKSRLLSDRFSAERPKGSFSTLEIQRTEQGDSAMYLCASSSLESQYFGPGTRLLVL.

The chain links TRBV29-1 to TRBJ2-7; perhaps TRBD2 as D (6 bases). V shed 7 bases and J shed 0 bases, with 19 bases lying between them. There are 15 residues in the CDR3. In germline, CDR1 is SQVTM, CDR2 ANQGSEA. The chain's CDR3 is CSAGGGALSSYEQYF. CDR3 in DNA: TGCAGCGCCGGGGGTGGAGCTCTTAGCTCCTACGAGCAGTACTTC.

This clone was picked up one time. The V gene is TRBV20-1, the J gene TRBJ2-3, with a weak D call TRBD2 (5 bases). Germline CDR1 DFQATT, CDR2 SNEGSKA (reference sequence). Trimming left V 3 bases short and J 4 bases short, with 11 bases between. CDR3 size: 13 residues. CDR3 nucleotide sequence: TGCAGTGCTAGTAGTATAGCGCCAGATACGCAGTATTTT. Translating it yields CSASSIAPDTQYF.

The V and J genes are TRBV5-4 and TRBJ2-7, with TRBD1 matching 8 bases. This CDR3 has 14 amino acids. Trimming at V came to 4 bases and at J to 4 bases, leaving 7 bases not matched to a gene. Germline-derived CDR1 and CDR2 are SGHNT and YYREEE (reference sequence). DNA for the CDR3: TGTGCCAGCAGCACCGCAGGGGGCACTTACGAGCAGTACTTC. It yields the protein CASSTAGGTYEQYF.

This chain links TRBV23-1 with TRBJ2-5; possibly TRBD1 for D (6 bases). TRBV23-1 belongs to the ORF category, with a function that is uncertain. With 3 bases removed from V and 7 bases from J, the gap between germline ends came to 15 bases. The CDR3 spans 14 residues. CDR3 residues: CASSHEQGRGTQYF. The CDR3 DNA follows: TGCGCCAGCAGTCATGAGCAGGGGAGAGGGACCCAGTACTTC.

The chain uses TRBV10-2 and TRBJ2-3, with D possibly matching TRBD2 (5 bases). This CDR3 is built from 16 residues. CDR1 and CDR2 (germline): WSHSY, SAAADI. The V gene lost 2 bases and the J gene lost 0 bases, with 12 bases spanning the gap. CDR3 bases: TGCGCCAGCAGTGAGAGATGGCGGGCCAGCACAGATACGCAGTATTTT. Protein: CASSERWRASTDTQYF.

On this clone itself: Within the sample, other DNA sequences also encode this same CDR3. This chain connects TRBV9 to TRBJ2-7; D remains unclear. The CDR3 is 15 residues long. The V end was cut by 0 bases, the J end by 0 bases, with 10 bases between. CDR1 SGDLS and CDR2 YYNGEE come from the germline V gene. CDR3 amino acids: CASSVGSGSSYEQYF. In DNA, the CDR3 is TGTGCCAGCAGCGTAGGGTCAGGTAGCTCCTACGAGCAGTACTTC.

The chain has TRBV19 and TRBJ2-3; 8 positions match TRBD2. Germline loops: CDR1 LNHDA, CDR2 SQIVND (reference sequence). The J segment lost 4 bases and the V segment lost 3 bases, leaving 6 bases of the junction unmatched. The CDR3 length is 15 residues. CDR3 coding DNA: TGTGCCAGTAGTATTGACGGGGGGGTCGCAGATACGCAGTATTTT. Protein product: CASSIDGGVADTQYF.

J is TRBJ2-5 and V is TRBV5-1; 8 nucleotides line up with TRBD2. The CDR3 length is 14 residues. Trimming cost V 4 bases and J 5 bases; bases outside gene matches: 7. In germline, CDR1 is SGHRS, CDR2 YFSETQ. CDR3 loop: CASSGGGLEETQYF. CDR3 bases: TGCGCCAGCAGCGGCGGGGGGCTGGAGGAGACCCAGTACTTC.

The V call is TRBV7-2, the J call TRBJ1-4; no definite D call. Trimming removed 0 bases at V and 6 bases at J, with 8 bases between. This CDR3 spans 14 amino acids. Germline assignment: CDR1 SGHTA and CDR2 FQGNSA. The DNA of the CDR3 is TGTGCCAGCAGCTTAGCGCGTAGAGATGAAAAACTGTTTTTT. It is translated as CASSLARRDEKLFF.

Only one count was recorded for this clone. The chain is built from TRBV2 and TRBJ2-7; D not resolved. CDR3 length: 12 residues. The V gene's germline CDR1 is SNHLY and CDR2 FYNNEI. V shed 7 bases and J shed 2 bases, with 9 bases lying between them. CDR3: CASMREPYEQYF. The DNA for the CDR3 is TGTGCCAGCATGAGAGAGCCCTACGAGCAGTACTTC.

The genes are TRBV10-3 and TRBJ2-2, with D possibly being TRBD2 (7 bases). The CDR3 runs 14 residues. Trimming cost V 5 bases and J 3 bases, with 10 bases left between them. Germline-derived CDR1 and CDR2 are ENHRY and SYGVKD. CDR3 sequence: CAISQGRDTGELFF. CDR3 sequence (DNA): TGTGCCATCAGTCAGGGGAGGGACACCGGGGAGCTGTTTTTT.

J is TRBJ1-1 and V is TRBV24-1; 7 nucleotides match TRBD1. CDR3 length: 16 residues. The V and J ends lost 2 bases and 2 bases, in that order; junction bases with no gene match: 7. In germline, CDR1 is KGHDR, CDR2 SFDVKD. The DNA for the CDR3 is TGTGCCACCAGTGATTCGGGCAGGGGGTTCAACACTGAAGCTTTCTTT. As protein: CATSDSGRGFNTEAFF.

The V gene is TRBV5-6, the J gene TRBJ1-6; 10 bases line up with TRBD1. The length of the CDR3 is 15 residues. From germline, CDR1 is SGHDT and CDR2 YYEEEE. The V and J ends lost 3 bases and 8 bases, in that order; junction bases with no gene match: 5. This CDR3 reads CASSSTGTGDSPLHF. The CDR3, as DNA: TGTGCCAGCAGCTCAACCGGGACAGGGGATTCACCCCTCCACTTT.

The J gene is TRBJ1-6, the V gene TRBV5-5, with D uncertain. Germline V CDR1 and CDR2: SGHKS, YYEKEE (reference sequence). V was clipped by 0 bases and J by 0 bases, with 10 bases between them. CDR3 length: 17 amino acids. This CDR3 reads CASSLAFGGSYNSPLHF. CDR3 DNA: TGTGCCAGCAGCTTGGCTTTCGGCGGCTCCTATAATTCACCCCTCCACTTT.

The genes are TRBV5-6 and TRBJ1-5; 7 nucleotides align to TRBD1. The CDR3 length is 15 residues. Germline trimming cut 4 bases from V and 4 bases from J; bases unmatched to any gene: 8. CDR1 is SGHDT, CDR2 YYEEEE, per germline. The CDR3 sequence is CASSPGRGQNQPQHF. CDR3 bases: TGTGCCAGCAGCCCCGGGAGGGGGCAGAATCAGCCCCAGCATTTT.